This is a list of T cell receptor beta chains from one sample in a study of blood T cell repertoires in COVID-19. Profiled with immunoSEQ multiplex PCR; TCRdb holds only in-frame clones, not every one. Here the sample spans 150,000 or so clones, approximately 86% being singletons. The sample comprised peripheral blood. The receptors shown here come from a man in his 60s who had recovered from COVID-19. Both conserved end residues are part of each CDR3.

TRBV10-3	TRBJ2-3	15	CAISESRAPTDTQYF
TRBV27	TRBJ1-1	13	CASSSGTGSEAFF
TRBV6-2/TRBV6-3	TRBJ1-1	14	CASSLGTGNTEAFF
TRBV6-1	TRBJ2-1	15	CASSTTGGPYNEQFF
TRBV3-1/TRBV3-2	TRBJ1-2	15	CASSPLLGIDYGYTF
TRBV7-8	TRBJ2-2	15	CASSSQGANTGELFF
TRBV5-4	TRBJ1-2	16	CASSLPEDPLSYGYTF
TRBV12-5	TRBJ1-1	17	CASGSIPPGQGGTEAFF
TRBV6-1	TRBJ1-1	15	CASSGPTGGGTEAFF
TRBV29-1	TRBJ1-1	14	CSVEDPRGNTEAFF
TRBV29-1	TRBJ2-1	12	CSVQTGGNEQFF
TRBV5-1	TRBJ2-2	14	CASSLGQGTGELFF
TRBV7-2	TRBJ2-1	15	CASSLVGAHHNEQFF
TRBV7-8	TRBJ1-1	13	CASSFGLNTEAFF
TRBV7-9	TRBJ1-5	12	CASSSSVQPQHF
TRBV6-6	TRBJ1-1	14	CASSDRQERTEAFF
TRBV19	TRBJ2-7	15	CASSSGTSESYEQYF
TRBV5-8	TRBJ2-3	16	CASSRGTGLGTDTQYF
TRBV7-8	TRBJ1-2	15	CASSLGAGTGESYTF
TRBV5-1	TRBJ2-1	14	CASNSGGPSNEQFF
TRBV20-1	TRBJ2-6	14	CSASKAAGANVLTF
TRBV4-1	TRBJ2-4	17	CASSQEGAGGLWDIQYF
TRBV29-1	TRBJ1-1	13	CSADRGMNTEAFF
TRBV18	TRBJ1-1	14	CASSREIRVTEAFF
TRBV25-1	TRBJ1-5	14	CASSEGRSGQPQHF
TRBV5-1	TRBJ2-7	15	CASSLELAGHYEQYF
TRBV2	TRBJ1-2	13	CASSELEAYGYTF
TRBV11-2	TRBJ2-7	14	CASSLNNRDHEQYF
TRBV24-1	TRBJ2-5	18	CATSDLSGGQSSRETQYF
TRBV6-5	TRBJ1-2	12	CASSDSARGYTF
TRBV2	TRBJ2-7	15	CASSLQGGVSYEQYF
TRBV7-8	TRBJ1-3	11	CACRSGNTIYF
TRBV28	TRBJ2-7	16	CASSLPTGTSSYEQYF